These T cell receptor beta chains were read from a single sample in a study of human T cells and chemical hapten exposure. TCRdb re-analysed the reads in MiXCR, keeping a single row per CDR3 protein. The table has 95,000 to 150,000 distinct CDR3 sequences, 6.5% to 10% seen once. Input material: whole blood. These receptors all stem from a human donor in good health. Some clones in this sample may be carry-over from other donors' samples. Each CDR3 is given with its conserved first and last residue. The order of the fields is J gene, D gene, clone size, V gene, CDR3 DNA, CDR3 protein. A D gene is named only where the DNA matches it firmly. Not every row has a clone size; where given, it reads once, few, many or a size class.

TRBJ2-6 . many TRBV6-2/TRBV6-3 TGTGCCAGCAATGCAGGGGAACGCTCTGGGGCCAACGTCCTGACTTTC CASNAGERSGANVLTF
TRBJ2-7 . many TRBV12-3/TRBV12-4 TGTGCCAGCAGTCCCGCGAGATCCCTAGCGCCTAGCTCCTACGAGCAGTACTTC CASSPARSLAPSSYEQYF
TRBJ1-6 . . TRBV6-6 TGTGCCAGCAGTTACCGAGCGCTAAATTCACCCCTCCACTTT CASSYRALNSPLHF
TRBJ1-3 . many TRBV7-2 TGTGCCAGCAGCCCCCAAGGAAACACCATATATTTT CASSPQGNTIYF
TRBJ1-1 . many TRBV5-1 TGCGCCAGCAGCCCTGACCCGACAAGGGGGAACACTGAAGCTTTCTTT CASSPDPTRGNTEAFF
TRBJ1-2 . few TRBV12-3/TRBV12-4 TGTGCCAGCAGTTTGGGCTTAGGCGTCTATGGCTACACCTTC CASSLGLGVYGYTF
TRBJ2-7 TRBD2 few TRBV25-1 TGTGCCAGCAGTGAATCGGGAGGGCCCCCCTACGAGCAGTACTTC CASSESGGPPYEQYF
TRBJ1-5 . many TRBV6-2/TRBV6-3 TGTGCCAGCAGTTACTCGAGGGCGGACGGGGGGCGCAATCAGCCCCAGCATTTT CASSYSRADGGRNQPQHF
TRBJ2-7 TRBD1 . TRBV19 TGTGCCAGTAGCCCGGGACAGGTCTACGAGCAGTACTTC CASSPGQVYEQYF
TRBJ2-1 TRBD2 many TRBV29-1 TGCAGCGTTGAAGATCTTGTGTCACCACCGGGACTAGCGGGAGTTAACTCCTACAATGAGCAGTTCTTC CSVEDLVSPPGLAGVNSYNEQFF
TRBJ1-5 . few TRBV28 TGTGCCAGCAGTTTGCCACAGGGCGGTCAGCCCCAGCATTTT CASSLPQGGQPQHF
TRBJ2-7 . . TRBV6-6 TGTGCCAGCAGTTATGACGGGTCAACCTACGAGCAGTACTTC CASSYDGSTYEQYF
TRBJ2-5 TRBD2 few TRBV3-1 TGTGCCAGCAGCCAACTAGCGGGAGGGCCTTCCCAAGAGACCCAGTACTTC CASSQLAGGPSQETQYF
TRBJ2-2 TRBD1 few TRBV28 TGTGCCAGCAGTGCTCCCGTGGACAGGGCTTACACCGGGGAGCTGTTTTTT CASSAPVDRAYTGELFF
TRBJ2-3 . few TRBV9 TGTGCCAGCAGTCGAATAGCCAGCACAGATACGCAGTATTTT CASSRIASTDTQYF
TRBJ1-1 . many TRBV7-9 TGTGCCAGCAGCTTAGTTTCCGGCGGCACTGAAGCTTTCTTT CASSLVSGGTEAFF
TRBJ1-1 . few TRBV25-1 TGTGCCAGCAGTAGGGGGGGCACTGAAGCTTTCTTT CASSRGGTEAFF
TRBJ1-5 TRBD1 many TRBV27 TGTGCCAGCAGGACAGGGGGCGGTTATCAGCCCCAGCATTTT CASRTGGGYQPQHF
TRBJ2-1 . few TRBV2 TGTGCCAGCAGTGAAAGGTCAGGGCAGTTCTTC CASSERSGQFF
TRBJ2-3 . . TRBV27 TGTGCCAGCAGTAAGACGGATTTAGATACGCAGTATTTT CASSKTDLDTQYF
TRBJ1-5 . . TRBV6-1 TGTGCCACGGGGGGGGGTAGGAATCAGCCCCAGCATTTT CATGGGRNQPQHF
TRBJ2-3 . . TRBV27 TGTGCCAGCAGTTTAACTCCTATCCCTCCGGGCACAGATACGCAGTATTTT CASSLTPIPPGTDTQYF
TRBJ2-7 TRBD1 . TRBV6-5 TGTGCCAGCAGTTACAGTCAGGGGGCTAACGAGCAGTACTTC CASSYSQGANEQYF
TRBJ2-7 . . TRBV12-3/TRBV12-4 TGTGCCAGCAGGATAGGAGGGGAACGATTCGAGCAGTACTTC CASRIGGERFEQYF
TRBJ2-4 TRBD1 . TRBV10-3 TGTGCCATCAGTGCACGGGACAGCCAACAAAACATTCAGTACTTC CAISARDSQQNIQYF
TRBJ1-1 . few TRBV27 TGTGCCAGCAGTTTATCGCGTAACGGGAACACTGAAGCTTTCTTT CASSLSRNGNTEAFF
TRBJ2-1 . few TRBV10-3 TGTGCCATCACTGCGACAGGCAATGAGCAGTTCTTC CAITATGNEQFF
TRBJ2-3 TRBD1 . TRBV4-3 TGCGCCAGCAGCCTAGGGGGCAGCCTCACAGATACGCAGTATTTT CASSLGGSLTDTQYF
TRBJ2-1 TRBD2 . TRBV20-1 TGCAGTGCTAGGGGGTACCTCCCTAGCGGGGGGGCCCCCAATGAGCAGTTCTTC CSARGYLPSGGAPNEQFF